A selection of T cell receptor beta chains follows, all from one sample in a study of T cells after yellow fever vaccination. TCRdb reprocessed the 5' RACE reads with MiXCR, giving one entry per CDR3 protein. This table has 95,000 to 150,000 distinct CDR3 sequences, roughly 15% appearing once. Specimen: CD8+ T cells sorted from PBMCs, collected 5 days after the yellow fever booster vaccination. These receptors all come from a man aged 18 to 29 who received the YFV17D yellow fever vaccine. Each CDR3 is given with its conserved first and last residue. The order of the fields is V gene, J gene, clone size, D gene, CDR3 protein, CDR3 DNA. A D gene is named only where the DNA matches it firmly. Only some rows state a clone size, as once, few, many or a class for expanded clones.

>TRBV9|TRBJ2-2|few|TRBD2
CASSATSGGPTGELFF
TGTGCCAGCAGCGCCACTAGCGGGGGACCCACCGGGGAGCTGTTTTTT
>TRBV4-2|TRBJ2-1|few|-
CASSQEVVYYEQFF
TGTGCCAGCAGCCAAGAAGTGGTATACTATGAGCAGTTCTTC
>TRBV4-1|TRBJ2-1|-|TRBD1
CASSRGTGDHNEQFF
TGCGCCAGCAGCAGAGGGACAGGGGATCACAATGAGCAGTTCTTC
>TRBV12-5|TRBJ2-7|-|-
CASGLLYEQYF
TGTGCTAGTGGTTTGCTCTACGAGCAGTACTTC
>TRBV7-9|TRBJ2-5|-|-
CASSLREFQETQYF
TGTGCCAGCAGCCTCCGGGAATTCCAAGAGACCCAGTACTTC
>TRBV4-1|TRBJ2-3|few|-
CASSQTTSAGRTDTQYF
TGCGCCAGCAGCCAAACGACTTCGGCGGGGAGAACAGATACGCAGTATTTT
>TRBV20-1|TRBJ1-4|-|-
CSARAEKLFF
TGCAGTGCTAGAGCCGAAAAACTGTTTTTT
>TRBV6-5|TRBJ2-5|few|-
CASSYSWLSRGAQETQYF
TGTGCCAGCAGTTACTCGTGGCTTTCTCGCGGGGCACAAGAGACCCAGTACTTC
>TRBV11-2|TRBJ2-2|few|-
CASSLGELFF
TGTGCCAGCAGCCTCGGGGAGCTGTTTTTT
>TRBV4-3|TRBJ1-4|many|TRBD1
CASSQAPGTGNEKLFF
TGCGCCAGCAGCCAAGCCCCCGGGACAGGGAATGAAAAACTGTTTTTT
>TRBV7-9|TRBJ1-5|-|-
CASSLIGQLDEPQHF
TGTGCCAGCAGCTTAATAGGACAGTTAGATGAGCCCCAGCATTTT
>TRBV5-5|TRBJ2-7|-|TRBD1
CASSRTGPSYEQYF
TGTGCCAGCAGCCGGACAGGACCCTCTTACGAGCAGTACTTC
>TRBV6-2/TRBV6-3|TRBJ1-2|-|-
CASSYGWESIYGYTF
TGTGCCAGCAGTTACGGTTGGGAGTCTATCTATGGCTACACCTTC
>TRBV20-1|TRBJ2-3|few|TRBD2
CSAGRGDSGGGTDTQYF
TGCAGTGCTGGAAGGGGAGATAGCGGGGGAGGCACAGATACGCAGTATTTT
>TRBV7-9|TRBJ2-7|-|-
CASTSNNGAIRMMGEQYF
TGTGCCAGCACCTCCAACAACGGGGCCATCCGAATGATGGGAGAGCAGTACTTC
>TRBV4-3|TRBJ2-7|-|-
CASSQDSDSYEQYF
TGCGCCAGCAGCCAAGACTCGGACAGCTACGAGCAGTACTTC
>TRBV7-3|TRBJ1-1|-|-
CASSSGQGNTEAFF
TGTGCCAGCAGCTCGGGGCAGGGGAACACTGAAGCTTTCTTT